The 25 T cell receptor beta chains below come from one sample, sequenced in a study of blood T cell repertoires in COVID-19. Method: immunoSEQ multiplex PCR; TCRdb's copy keeps in-frame clones and lacks some. The repertoire holds 250,000 to 300,000 clones, with around 83% as singletons. The material sequenced was peripheral blood. These receptors were collected from an elderly man with acute or convalescent COVID-19.

This chain links TRBV7-8 with TRBJ2-2, with TRBD1 as a possible D gene (5 bases). Trimming took off 2 bases at V and 1 base at J, with 5 bases between the two ends. Germline V lookup: CDR1 SGHVS, CDR2 FQNEAQ. There are 14 residues in the CDR3. CDR3 DNA sequence: TGTGCCAGCAGCTTAACAGGGAACACCGGGGAGCTGTTTTTT. The encoded protein is CASSLTGNTGELFF.

The chain combines TRBV29-1 with TRBJ1-1, with 8 bases lining up with TRBD1. This CDR3 comprises 15 residues. Unmatched junction bases numbered 10, after V lost 4 bases and J lost 3 bases. Germline V gives CDR1 SQVTM, CDR2 ANQGSEA. The CDR3 DNA reads TGCAGCGTTGGGACAGGGAGCGCCCTGGACACTGAAGCTTTCTTT. Residues: CSVGTGSALDTEAFF.

V usage is TRBV2 and J usage is TRBJ1-1, with no clear D. The CDR3 covers 12 residues. The ends were cut back, 7 bases at V and 1 base at J, with 7 bases in the middle. Germline V CDR1 and CDR2: SNHLY, FYNNEI. CDR3 protein: CASNRENTEAFF. Here the CDR3 DNA reads TGTGCCAGCAACCGGGAGAACACTGAAGCTTTCTTT.

This clone was counted once. The rearrangement joins TRBV30 to TRBJ2-7, with 7 bases identical to TRBD2. The CDR3 sequence is 13 residues long. V was clipped by 2 bases and J by 2 bases; unmatched bases: 3. Germline V gene sequence: CDR1 GTSNPN, CDR2 SVGIG (reference sequence). The CDR3 sequence is CAWSHRGAYEQYF. Written as DNA, the CDR3 is TGTGCCTGGAGTCACCGGGGGGCCTACGAGCAGTACTTC.

This clone came up a few times. V is TRBV27 and J is TRBJ1-1, with D possibly TRBD1 on 6 matching bases. The CDR3 extends over 14 amino acids. V was cut by 6 bases and J by 7 bases, with 18 bases left in between. Germline-derived CDR1 and CDR2 are MNHEY and SMNVEV (reference sequence). CDR3 bases: TGTGCCAGCAGCTTAGGACCGCCCAGGGGTGAAGCTTTCTTT. This sequence encodes CASSLGPPRGEAFF.

The chain couples TRBV18 to TRBJ2-7; D might be TRBD2 (5 bases). CDR3 length equals 15 residues. Trimming removed 3 bases from V and 1 base from J, with 13 bases in between. The germline V gene encodes CDR1 KGHSH and CDR2 LQKENI. The CDR3 sequence: CASSPLAGISYEQYF. In nucleotides, the CDR3 is TGTGCCAGCTCACCCTTGGCGGGCATTTCCTACGAGCAGTACTTC.

The chain links TRBV2 to TRBJ1-2; maybe TRBD1 (6 bases). Trimming took 3 bases from V and 4 from J, leaving 18 bases between them. Germline V gene sequence: CDR1 SNHLY, CDR2 FYNNEI. This CDR3 is 16 amino acids long. The chain's CDR3 is CASSDEGREGGYGYTF. In nucleotides, the CDR3 is TGTGCCAGCAGTGATGAGGGCAGGGAGGGGGGCTATGGCTACACCTTC.

This clone came up a few times. CDR3 amino acids: CSVEGAGGRRAEAFF. CDR3 coding DNA: TGCAGCGTTGAGGGGGCAGGGGGTAGGAGAGCTGAAGCTTTCTTT. The chain is built from TRBV29-1 and TRBJ1-1, with TRBD1 identical over 7 bases. Unmatched junction bases numbered 13, after V lost 3 bases and J lost 6 bases. CDR1 SQVTM and CDR2 ANQGSEA come from the germline V gene. The CDR3 spans 15 residues.

The chain employs TRBV5-1 and TRBJ2-2; 8 nucleotides agree with TRBD1. CDR3 length: 15 amino acids. After removal of 4 bases from V and 4 bases from J, the junction contained 6 bases not matched to a gene. Germline lookup yields CDR1 SGHRS and CDR2 YFSETQ. CDR3: CASSKGQGGTGELFF. Here the CDR3 DNA reads TGCGCCAGCAGCAAAGGACAGGGAGGCACCGGGGAGCTGTTTTTT.

This chain joins TRBV5-1 and TRBJ2-3; tentative D call: TRBD2 (7 bases). The CDR3 has 20 amino acids. V lost 2 bases and J 0 bases, leaving 25 bases between the germline ends. The germline V gene has CDR1 SGHRS and CDR2 YFSETQ. The CDR3 DNA is TGCGCCAGCAGCTTCCGGGGCGCATTTGGCGGGGGCCTTAGCACAGATACGCAGTATTTT. Its protein is CASSFRGAFGGGLSTDTQYF.

J is TRBJ2-5 and V is TRBV5-4; D is possibly TRBD1 (6 bases). With 4 bases removed from V and 5 bases from J, the gap between germline ends came to 15 bases. CDR3 length: 14 residues. In germline, CDR1 is SGHNT, CDR2 YYREEE (reference sequence). The CDR3 reads CASSTAGQGETQYF. The CDR3 region has the DNA TGTGCCAGCAGCACGGCGGGCCAGGGGGAGACCCAGTACTTC. Based on the CDR3 plus reference TRBV5-4 and TRBJ2-5, the full variable domain is ETGVTQSPTHLIKTRGQQVTLRCSSQSGHNTVSWYQQALGQGPQFIFQYYREEENGRGNFPPRFSGLQFPNYSSELNVNALELDDSALYLCASSTAGQGETQYFGPGTRLLVL.

The chain employs TRBV5-6 and TRBJ2-1; D is perhaps TRBD1 (6 bases). Trimming cost V 4 bases and J 5 bases, with 10 bases left between them. The CDR3 extends over 13 amino acids. In germline, CDR1 is SGHDT, CDR2 YYEEEE. The CDR3 sequence is CASSLDRNNEQFF. As DNA, the CDR3 is TGTGCCAGCAGCCTAGACAGGAACAATGAGCAGTTCTTC.

This sequence joins TRBV25-1 and TRBJ2-7; the D is unclear. This CDR3 has 13 residues. V was pared by 7 bases and J by 0 bases, with 10 bases between. Germline CDR1 and CDR2: MGHDK and SYGVNS. CDR3 region: CASTPPSSYEQYF. The CDR3 DNA is TGTGCCAGCACCCCCCCGAGCTCCTACGAGCAGTACTTC.

The chain employs TRBV3-1 (or the pseudogene TRBV3-2) and TRBJ1-3, with D possibly TRBD1 on 5 matching bases. The CDR3 spans 16 residues. The V gene lost 1 base and the J gene lost 0 bases, with 10 bases spanning the gap. From germline, CDR1 is LGHDT and CDR2 YNNKEL (reference sequence). CDR3 sequence reads: CASSQVYRHSGNTIYF. The CDR3 DNA reads as TGTGCCAGCAGCCAAGTTTACAGGCACTCTGGAAACACCATATATTTT.

The chain joins TRBV12-5 to TRBJ2-3; maybe TRBD2 (6 bases). Germline loops: CDR1 LGHNT, CDR2 FRNRAP. This CDR3 contains 15 residues. Trimming removed 1 base from V and 1 base from J, with 9 bases in between. The CDR3 loop reads CASGLAGDRTDTQYF. The DNA of the CDR3 is TGTGCTAGTGGTTTGGCGGGGGACCGCACAGATACGCAGTATTTT.

The rearrangement joins TRBV10-1 to TRBJ2-2, with 7 bases fitting TRBD2. The CDR3 sequence is 16 residues long. Germline assignment: CDR1 WNHNN and CDR2 SYGVQD (reference sequence). V shed 8 bases and J 3 bases; nucleotides not matched to a gene: 12. For the CDR3, the DNA is TGCGCCAGCTCGCGAGTGGCGGGAGTGCACACCGGGGAGCTGTTTTTT. Translated: CASSRVAGVHTGELFF.

This clone was seen only a few times. The chain links TRBV19 to TRBJ1-5; TRBD1 matches at 7 bases. Losses at the gene ends were 4 bases for V and 4 bases for J; bases not matched to a gene: 7. The CDR3 totals 15 residues. CDR1 and CDR2 (germline): LNHDA, SQIVND (reference sequence). CDR3 protein: CASSTSGQANQPQHF. The CDR3 nucleotides read TGTGCCAGTAGTACCTCAGGACAGGCGAATCAGCCCCAGCATTTT.

In its sample, this clone was seen once. The chain carries TRBV28 and TRBJ2-7, with 7 nucleotides matching TRBD1. The germline V gene encodes CDR1 MDHEN and CDR2 SYDVKM. The V and J ends lost 6 bases and 5 bases, in that order; junction bases with no gene match: 7. The CDR3 consists of 13 residues. The CDR3: CASSPGQMNEQYF. As DNA, the CDR3 is TGTGCCAGCAGCCCGGGACAGATGAACGAGCAGTACTTC.

The genes are TRBV12-3 or TRBV12-4 and TRBJ1-4; weak D call: TRBD1 (5 bases). The CDR3 totals 13 residues. The ends were cut back, 4 bases at V and 3 bases at J, with 6 bases in the middle. For the CDR3, the DNA is TGTGCCAGCAGTTACAGGCCTAATGAAAAACTGTTTTTT. Encoded protein: CASSYRPNEKLFF.

In its sample, this clone was seen a few times. This sequence joins TRBV6-5 and TRBJ1-4, with 7 bases fitting TRBD1. V lost 7 bases and J lost 3; bases outside the gene matches: 5. Germline CDR1 reads MNHEY; CDR2 reads SVGAGI. The CDR3 sequence is 14 residues long. This CDR3 reads CASTTGLANEKLFF. CDR3 in DNA: TGTGCCAGCACGACAGGGTTAGCTAATGAAAAACTGTTTTTT.

V usage is TRBV5-4 and J usage is TRBJ1-1, with D perhaps TRBD1 (5 bases). The germline CDR1 and CDR2 sequences are SGHNT and YYREEE (reference sequence). The length of the CDR3 is 15 residues. The V end lost 5 bases, the J end lost 0 bases, and 14 bases lay between the germline ends. DNA for the CDR3: TGTGCCAGCAGATCAGACAGACTTATGAACACTGAAGCTTTCTTT. This translates into CASRSDRLMNTEAFF.

V and J are TRBV18 and TRBJ1-4; no clear D. V was pared by 2 bases and J by 8 bases, with 12 bases between. Looked up from germline, CDR1 is KGHSH and CDR2 is LQKENI. CDR3 length: 14 amino acids. The CDR3 spells CASSPLSSPEKLFF. CDR3 in DNA: TGTGCCAGCTCACCATTATCTTCCCCCGAAAAACTGTTTTTT. Full variable domain (outside the CDR3, taken from reference TRBV18 and TRBJ1-4): NAGVMQNPRHLVRRRGQEARLRCSPMKGHSHVYWYRQLPEEGLKFMVYLQKENIIDESGMPKERFSAEFPKEGPSILRIQQVVRGDSAAYFCASSPLSSPEKLFFGSGTQLSVL.

The chain recombines TRBV5-6 with TRBJ2-1; 7 positions agree with TRBD2. V was clipped by 5 bases and J by 1 base; unmatched bases: 9. The V gene's germline CDR1 is SGHDT and CDR2 YYEEEE. This CDR3 comprises 16 residues. The chain's CDR3 is CASSPTGGGSYNEQFF. CDR3 in DNA: TGTGCCAGCAGTCCCACGGGGGGTGGTTCCTACAATGAGCAGTTCTTC.

The chain joins TRBV20-1 to TRBJ2-7, with TRBD2 matching over 8 bases. This CDR3 contains 14 residues. CDR1 is DFQATT and CDR2 is SNEGSKA in the germline V gene (reference sequence). J was trimmed by 5 bases and V by 6 bases; bases with no gene match: 12. The CDR3 protein is CSASRGGLANEQYF. Here the CDR3 DNA reads TGCAGTGCCAGTCGGGGGGGCTTGGCGAACGAGCAGTACTTC.

V and J are TRBV9 and TRBJ1-2; D is ambiguous. Trimming shortened V by 6 bases and J by 2 bases, and 11 bases separated the two germline ends. The CDR3 has 13 residues. The V gene's germline CDR1 is SGDLS and CDR2 YYNGEE. CDR3 DNA: TGTGCCAGCAACCCCGACGGGAACTATGGCTACACCTTC. This translates into CASNPDGNYGYTF. Complete variable domain (other parts from reference TRBV9 and TRBJ1-2): DSGVTQTPKHLITATGQRVTLRCSPRSGDLSVYWYQQSLDQGLQFLIQYYNGEERAKGNILERFSAQQFPDLHSELNLSSLELGDSALYFCASNPDGNYGYTFGSGTRLTVV.